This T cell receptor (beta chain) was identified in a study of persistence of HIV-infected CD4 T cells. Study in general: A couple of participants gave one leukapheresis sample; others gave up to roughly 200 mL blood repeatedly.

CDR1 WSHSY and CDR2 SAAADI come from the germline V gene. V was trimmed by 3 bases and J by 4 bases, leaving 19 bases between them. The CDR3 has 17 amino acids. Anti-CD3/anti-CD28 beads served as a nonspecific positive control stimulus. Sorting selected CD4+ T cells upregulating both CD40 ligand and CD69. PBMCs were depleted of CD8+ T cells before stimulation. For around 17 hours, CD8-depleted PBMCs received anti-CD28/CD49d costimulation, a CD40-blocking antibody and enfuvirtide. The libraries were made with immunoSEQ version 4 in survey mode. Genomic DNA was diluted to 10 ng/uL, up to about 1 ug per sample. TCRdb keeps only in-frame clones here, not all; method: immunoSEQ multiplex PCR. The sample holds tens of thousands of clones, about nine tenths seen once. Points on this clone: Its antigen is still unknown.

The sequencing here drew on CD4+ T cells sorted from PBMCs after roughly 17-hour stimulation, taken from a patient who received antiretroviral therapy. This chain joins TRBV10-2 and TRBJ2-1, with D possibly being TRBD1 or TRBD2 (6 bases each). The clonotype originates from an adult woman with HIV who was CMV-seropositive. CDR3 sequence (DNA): TGCGCCAGCAGTGAAGGAGGGGGGAGATCGTTATACAATGAGCAGTTCTTC. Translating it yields CASSEGGGRSLYNEQFF.